This T cell receptor beta chain was sequenced for a study of shared clonotypes between healthy human individuals. Study-level points and caveats: The study found about 5% of naive CD4 clonotypes shared across several donors. Generally, estimated richness proved larger in naive subsets than it did in memory subsets.

Germline V gives CDR1 SGHTA, CDR2 FQGNSA. Trimming took 7 bases from V and 11 from J; bases not matched to a gene: 11. This CDR3 has 13 amino acids. Original processing notes: Junction-only sequences without quality scores came from ImmunoSEQ, so filtering differed. Profiling relied on immunoSEQ multiplex PCR, and the TCRdb table lists in-frame clones only, not all of them. D and trimming come from the DNA, and the V and J calls and clone size come from that table. Among some 2.4 million clones listed, 93% were seen once. About this clone: Its antigen is as yet unknown.

Material: naive CD4+ T cells from PBMCs. The subset: CD45RA+ positively selected. This sequence joins TRBV7-2 and TRBJ2-3; TRBD2 agrees at 8 bases. This TCR was recovered from a man aged 18 to 29 in good health. Some clones in this sample may be carry-over from other donors' samples. The chain's CDR3 is CASTWAAGVGQYF. CDR3 bases: TGTGCCAGCACATGGGCAGCGGGAGTCGGGCAGTATTTT.